The 14 T cell receptor beta chains presented below share a single source sample, sequenced in a study of T cell repertoires in cytomegalovirus infection. Their cognate antigens are unknown. TCRdb passed the reads through MiXCR, listing each CDR3 protein once. Among 100,000 to 150,000 distinct CDR3 sequences, about 31% were seen once, and the ten largest hold about 54%. The sample consisted of CD8+ T cells from cultured PBMCs, taken from culture after CMV antigen stimulation. These receptors originate from a human donor in good health (CMV status not recorded). Some clones in this sample may be carry-over from other donors' samples.

This clonotype occurred a few times. A read error may produce the germline difference seen at one junction end. This chain joins TRBV19 and TRBJ2-4, with D unresolved. The germline gives CDR1 LNHDA, CDR2 SQIVND (reference sequence). The CDR3 runs 12 residues. CDR3 sequence reads: CASSIGRLGPRF. For the CDR3, the DNA is TGTGCCAGTAGTATAGGCCGGCTCGGGCCCCGGTTC.

The CDR3 region has the DNA TGTGCCAGCAGCTGGGGAGGGGGCGTCGGCTACACCTTC. The encoded protein is CASSWGGGVGYTF. This chain joins TRBV5-6 and TRBJ1-2; 7 bases map to TRBD1. With V trimmed by 3 bases and J by 8 bases, 7 bases remained unmatched. From germline, CDR1 is SGHDT and CDR2 YYEEEE. The CDR3 is 13 residues long.

The V call is TRBV7-6, the J call TRBJ2-7; tentatively, D is TRBD1 (6 bases). V dropped 5 bases and J dropped 13 bases, with 21 bases sitting between them. Germline assignment: CDR1 SGHVS and CDR2 FNYEAQ. The CDR3 sequence is 13 residues long. The DNA for the CDR3 is TGTGCCAGCAGCCAAGACAGGACCTACGAGCCATACTTC. It is translated as CASSQDRTYEPYF.

In this sample, this clonotype turned up a few times. V is TRBV28 and J is TRBJ1-5; 7 bases fit TRBD1. The CDR3 has 18 residues. The germline V gene has CDR1 MDHEN and CDR2 SYDVKM. V lost 1 base and J lost 2; bases outside the gene matches: 11. CDR3 region: CASSLYMWRGQGNQPQHF. In nucleotides, the CDR3 is TGTGCCAGCAGTTTATACATGTGGAGGGGGCAAGGCAATCAGCCCCAGCATTTT.

Here the CDR3 DNA reads TGTGCCAGCAGTTACCAGTCAAACCGGGACAGCTATAATTCACCCCTCCACTTT. It is translated as CASSYQSNRDSYNSPLHF. This chain connects TRBV6-5 to TRBJ1-6; 7 bases agree with TRBD1. The CDR3 length is 18 residues. CDR1 is MNHEY and CDR2 is SVGAGI in the germline V gene. V was clipped by 2 bases and J by 3 bases; unmatched bases: 10.

This clonotype was detected only a few times. V and J are TRBV7-6 and TRBJ2-1; 10 bases fit TRBD2. This CDR3 region has 17 residues. The germline CDR1 and CDR2 sequences are SGHVS and FNYEAQ. With V trimmed by 5 bases and J by 7 bases, 14 bases remained unmatched. In nucleotides, the CDR3 is TGTGCCAGCAGCGGAACCTCGAGCGGGGGGGCCTGGAATGAGCAGTTCTTC. Its translation is CASSGTSSGGAWNEQFF.

This clonotype was counted between two and nine times. The chain recombines TRBV28 with TRBJ2-3; TRBD2 matches 8 bases. The CDR3 contains 18 residues. Germline V gene data show CDR1 as MDHEN and CDR2 as SYDVKM. V lost 5 bases, J lost 4 bases, and 17 bases stayed unmatched. CDR3 residues: CASSPLQASGQPPDTQYF. CDR3 coding DNA: TGTGCCAGCAGTCCCCTGCAGGCTAGCGGGCAGCCCCCAGATACGCAGTATTTT.

J is TRBJ2-2 and V is TRBV24-1, with TRBD1 identical over 7 bases. J was trimmed by 6 bases and V by 1 base; bases with no gene match: 10. Germline assignment: CDR1 KGHDR and CDR2 SFDVKD. The CDR3 has 17 amino acids. CDR3 sequence reads: CATSDLQGTSPSGELFF. The CDR3 region has the DNA TGTGCCACCAGTGATTTACAGGGGACCTCCCCTTCCGGGGAGCTGTTTTTT.

This clonotype was counted at least ten times. The gene calls are TRBV7-2 and TRBJ2-7; no firm D call. The CDR3 sequence is 11 residues long. The V gene's germline CDR1 is SGHTA and CDR2 FQGNSA. V was cut by 2 bases and J by 6 bases, with 5 bases left in between. CDR3 loop: CASSLSLEQYF. The DNA for the CDR3 is TGTGCCAGCAGCTTATCGCTCGAGCAGTACTTC.

The chain couples TRBV11-3 to TRBJ2-5, with D perhaps matching TRBD1 (8 bases). Germline CDR1 reads SGHNT; CDR2 reads YENEEA. With 5 bases removed from V and 5 bases from J, the gap between germline ends came to 18 bases. This CDR3 has 15 amino acids. The CDR3 DNA follows: TGTGCCAGCAGCAGCACCGACAGGGGAGGGGAGACCCAGTACTTC. As protein: CASSSTDRGGETQYF. The whole variable domain, remainder taken from reference TRBV11-3 and TRBJ2-5, is EAGVVQSPRYKIIEKKQPVAFWCNPISGHNTLYWYLQNLGQGPELLIRYENEEAVDDSQLPKDRFSAERLKGVDSTLKIQPAELGDSAVYLCASSSTDRGGETQYFGPGTRLLVL.

This clonotype has more than one count but fewer than ten. This rearrangement joins TRBV7-9 to TRBJ2-5, with D unresolved. The CDR3 sequence is 13 residues long. The V gene's germline CDR1 is SEHNR and CDR2 FQNEAQ (reference sequence). V gave up 5 bases and J gave up 5 bases, with 12 bases separating them. The DNA for the CDR3 is TGTGCCAGCAGCCCTCCAGGCCGGGAGACCCAGTACTTC. Amino acid sequence: CASSPPGRETQYF.

The J gene is TRBJ1-5, the V gene TRBV19; 11 positions match TRBD1. CDR1 LNHDA and CDR2 SQIVND come from the germline V gene (reference sequence). With 6 bases clipped from V and 7 bases from J, the junction kept 11 bases outside the gene matches. CDR3 length: 16 residues. The CDR3 loop reads CASRMRTGGGSQPQHF. CDR3 bases: TGTGCCAGTAGAATGCGGACAGGGGGCGGGAGCCAGCCCCAGCATTTT.

The V and J genes are TRBV7-6 and TRBJ2-7; either TRBD1 or TRBD2 may supply D (5 bases each). The germline CDR1 and CDR2 sequences are SGHVS and FNYEAQ. The CDR3 contains 15 residues. V lost 7 bases to trimming and J lost 3 bases, with 19 bases between them. The DNA of the CDR3 is TGTGCCAGCATTTTCCGGGACGGAGAAAACTACGAGCAGTACTTC. Translating it yields CASIFRDGENYEQYF.

The chain uses TRBV20-1 and TRBJ1-5, with D possibly being TRBD1 (5 bases). Germline V gene lookup returns CDR1 DFQATT and CDR2 SNEGSKA (reference sequence). This CDR3 is built from 14 residues. V shed 2 bases and J shed 5 bases, with 13 bases lying between them. Here the CDR3 DNA reads TGCAGTGCTAGACTGGGACTATACGATCAGCCCCAGCATTTT. Amino acid sequence: CSARLGLYDQPQHF.